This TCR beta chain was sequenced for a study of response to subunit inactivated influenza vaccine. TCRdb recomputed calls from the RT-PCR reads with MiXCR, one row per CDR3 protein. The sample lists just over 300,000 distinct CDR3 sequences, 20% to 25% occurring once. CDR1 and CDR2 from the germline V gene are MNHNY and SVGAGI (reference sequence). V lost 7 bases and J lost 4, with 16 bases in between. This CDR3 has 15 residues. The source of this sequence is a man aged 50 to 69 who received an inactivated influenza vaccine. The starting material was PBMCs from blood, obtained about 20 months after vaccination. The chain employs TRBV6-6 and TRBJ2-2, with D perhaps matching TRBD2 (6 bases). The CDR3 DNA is TGTGCCAGCACCGCGGGGTCTCTGGGCACCGGGGAGCTGTTTTTT. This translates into CASTAGSLGTGELFF.